The rows below give T cell receptor beta chains drawn from one sample of a study of identifying expanded T cells in peripheral blood. The table came from immunoSEQ multiplex PCR; TCRdb's copy has only in-frame clones and leaves some out. The table has approximately 94,000 clones, approximately 88% seen once. The sample consisted of blood. The receptors shown here come from a person aged 18 to 69 in good health. The CDR3 runs from the conserved cysteine through the conserved F or W.

cdr3_aa cdr3_length v_call
CASSADWGRETQYF 14 TRBV7-8
CALPWRDDGELFF 13 TRBV2
CASSQARLGTEAFF 14 TRBV4-3
CASSPQGSLGETQYF 15 TRBV4-3
CASSSTGEGYGYTF 14 TRBV5-1
CASSSAGGGTDTQYF 15 TRBV6-5
CAWSGGRELFF 11 TRBV30
CASSLLPVGKLFF 13 TRBV5-6
CASSLEPVSYNEQFF 15 TRBV5-1
CASSLGQLTYGYTF 14 TRBV5-6
CASSLKDRDNQPQHF 15 TRBV5-1
CASSQDRGSYEQYF 14 TRBV6-1
CASSLVPSYLGKLFF 15 TRBV7-9
CASSTQGYRGVNTEAFF 17 TRBV18
CASSPTQATNYGYTF 15 TRBV5-4
CASSITGLAGADTQYF 16 TRBV6-4
CASKADRVAFNQPQHF 16 TRBV19
CASSLVGPQHEQYF 14 TRBV7-2
CASSDGGRGTDTQYF 15 TRBV6-1
CAWSRRAGGADTQYF 15 TRBV30